A single TCR beta chain is shown here with its context. Its antigen remains unidentified. No clone much larger than this one lies a single base away; base qualities are absent. These data are taken from a study of blood T cells in healthy people across ages (dated by TCRdb to the mid-2010s). A note on the overall study: Template switching captured roughly one uniquely barcoded TCR beta cDNA molecule per two T cells in model experiments. Using deep sequencing normalized with unique cDNA molecular identifiers, the study measured how TCR beta repertoire diversity changes with age. The donors were split into four age groups: young (average about 15 years), middle-aged (roughly 39), aged (more than 55) and long-lived (roughly 80). Using the same blood draw, the study looked at two additional independent replicas of 1 million unique cDNA reads for two donors, one aged 18 to 30 and the other aged 80 or older.

Receptors were amplified or captured by 5' RACE. For sequencing, an Illumina HiSeq 2500 was employed. The second PCR ran for about 7 to 11 cycles and used a J-beta primer mix along with a sample-barcoded 5' primer. Each TCR beta cDNA molecule received a unique molecular identifier from a template-switch 5' adaptor carrying 12 random nucleotides. At least 2.5 million CDR3-containing paired-end reads were obtained from each sample. First-strand cDNA synthesis was performed from all RNA using the Mint cDNA synthesis kit, with priming by a TRBC-specific oligonucleotide. Following uracil-DNA glycosylase treatment, all cDNA underwent a first 18-cycle PCR with the universal primers M1SS and BC2_uni_R. Turning to the authors' computational methods: Each sample was normalized by randomly selecting 1 million high-quality reads, each carrying a distinct molecular identifier. Reads with shared molecular identifiers were discarded instead of being binned into consensus sequences. MiTCR, set to a Q25 quality threshold and the strictest error-elimination algorithm, was used for CDR3 identification, clonotype clustering and error correction. A nonparametric unseen species model using Euler transformation provided a lower-bound estimate of total TCR beta diversity. TCRdb reran the public reads through fastp at Q25 and MiXCR, keeping productive beta chains. Each record represents a unique CDR3 protein, reported with the most common genes and DNA among its rows. Clone size and V and J calls follow TCRdb, not the original study. This sample gives around 820,000 distinct CDR3 sequences in total; roughly 25% of them show up just once. The ten largest clonotypes hold roughly 3.8% of the sample.

The research as a whole found: The percentage of naive T cells measured by flow cytometry correlated strongly with observed TCR beta diversity. The CMV infection status of donors was not known, potentially confounding age-related changes in expanded clonotypes. Bulk unsorted PBMC profiling prevented conclusive comparison of naive and antigen-experienced compartments. As age increased, observed TCR beta diversity per million T cells dropped in a roughly linear way, and a significant reduction was already evident by age about 40. Estimates of total diversity based on one million sequenced T cells were considered lower bounds and underestimates. The long-lived group showed more naive CD4+ T cells, fewer expanded clones and increased TCR diversity than the aged group, suggesting age selection.

The junction shows trimming of 7 bases on V and 4 bases on J, and the gene matches do not reach 6 bases of it. Its CDR3 holds 13 amino acids, cysteine through phenylalanine. The CDR3 DNA has 39 bases and is translated from base 1. The germline V gene yields MNHEY for CDR1 and SVGEGT for CDR2. The donors were roughly 39 Caucasian individuals from Russia, aged roughly 6 to 90 years, who were systemically healthy. Approximately 10 milliliters of peripheral blood were collected from each donor into EDTA-treated Vacutainer tubes. Ficoll-Paque density-gradient centrifugation was used to isolate PBMCs, with at least 6.5 million per sample. Trizol reagent was used to extract total RNA from PBMCs, with at least 5.5 micrograms per sample. For every donor, an aliquot of PBMCs went through flow cytometry to measure the percentages of naive CD45RAhigh/CD27high T cells. Separately, the same data were catalogued under a study of T cells of mothers and their children. Per the second study: Nine systemically healthy Caucasian individuals served as donors, namely three mothers together with their six children. cDNA synthesis consumed the entire amount of extracted RNA, loaded at approximately 1.6 ug RNA in each 15 ul reaction. In the second PCR, the M1S primer introduced both the sample barcodes and 2-4 random nucleotides. Over 8 million TCR beta CDR3 reads came from each mother, compared with approximately 3 million reads from each child. TCR recombination output is similarly shaped by thymic selection in related and unrelated pairs, with a minor effect exerted by inherited differences. Related mother-child pairs always showed normalized repertoire overlap that was slightly higher than in unrelated mother-child pairs, though the difference was never significant. No persistent microchimeric T cell clones were found, with a detection sensitivity of around 100 clones per million clonotypes. The study used deep NGS to compare TCR beta repertoires of mothers and children, seeking features distinguishing related mother-child pairs from unrelated individuals. Mothers averaged about 37 +/- 4 years of age and children averaged 11 +/- 4 years. Libraries were sequenced on Illumina HiSeq 2000 with 100+100 nt paired-end reads after adapter ligation with NEBNext reagents. Mother and child libraries were prepared a month apart and sequenced in separate runs to prevent cross-contamination. Each donor had between roughly 450,000 and 2,100,000 distinct TCR beta clonotypes identified. Naive TCR beta clonotypes were estimated from low-frequency clonotypes matched to each donor's FACS-determined naive share, without sorting.

The sequenced material came from blood. This TCR was sampled from a boy aged 5-17 years in good health. In this chain, TRBV6-2 or TRBV6-3 is recombined with TRBJ2-5; TRBD2 agrees with 7 junctional bases. CDR3 protein: CASTSWEGETQYF. Here is the DNA: TGTGCCAGCACTTCATGGGAGGGAGAGACCCAGTACTTC.